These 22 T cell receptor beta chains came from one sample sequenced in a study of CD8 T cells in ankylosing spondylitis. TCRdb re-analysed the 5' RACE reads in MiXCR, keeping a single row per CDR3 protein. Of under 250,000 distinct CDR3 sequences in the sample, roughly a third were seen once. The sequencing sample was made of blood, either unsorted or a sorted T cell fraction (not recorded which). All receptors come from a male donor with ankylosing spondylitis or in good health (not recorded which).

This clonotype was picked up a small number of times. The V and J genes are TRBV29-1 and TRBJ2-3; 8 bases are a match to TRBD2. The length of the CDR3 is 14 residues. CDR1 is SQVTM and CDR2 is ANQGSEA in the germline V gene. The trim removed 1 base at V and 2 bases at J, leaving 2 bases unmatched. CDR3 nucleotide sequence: TGCAGCGTTGAAGTGCGGGGGGCCACAGATACGCAGTATTTT. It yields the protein CSVEVRGATDTQYF.

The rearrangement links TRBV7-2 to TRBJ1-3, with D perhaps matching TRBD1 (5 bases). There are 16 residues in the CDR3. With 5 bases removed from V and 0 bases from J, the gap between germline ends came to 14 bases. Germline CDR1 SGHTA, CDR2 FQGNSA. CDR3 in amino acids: CASSIIQGISGNTIYF. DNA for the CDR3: TGTGCCAGCAGCATTATCCAGGGTATCTCTGGAAACACCATATATTTT.

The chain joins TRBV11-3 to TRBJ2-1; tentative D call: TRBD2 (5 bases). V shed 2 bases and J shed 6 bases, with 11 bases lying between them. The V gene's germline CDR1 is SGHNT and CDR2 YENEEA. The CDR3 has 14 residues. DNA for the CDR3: TGTGCCAGCAGCTTATTAGCGACGGGCAATGAGCAGTTCTTC. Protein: CASSLLATGNEQFF.

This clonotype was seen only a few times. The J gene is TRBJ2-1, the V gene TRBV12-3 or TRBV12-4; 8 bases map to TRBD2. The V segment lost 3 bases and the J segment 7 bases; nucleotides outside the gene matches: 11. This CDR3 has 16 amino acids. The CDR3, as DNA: TGTGCCAGCAGTTTCTTCGGGGGGGGGCCCGTTAATGAGCAGTTCTTC. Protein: CASSFFGGGPVNEQFF.

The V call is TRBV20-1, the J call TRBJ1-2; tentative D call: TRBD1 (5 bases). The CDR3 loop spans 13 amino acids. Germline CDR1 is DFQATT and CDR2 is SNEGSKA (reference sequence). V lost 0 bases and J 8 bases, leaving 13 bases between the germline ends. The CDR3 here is CSARDLGEEGYTF. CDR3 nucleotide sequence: TGCAGTGCTAGAGATCTGGGGGAGGAGGGCTACACCTTC.

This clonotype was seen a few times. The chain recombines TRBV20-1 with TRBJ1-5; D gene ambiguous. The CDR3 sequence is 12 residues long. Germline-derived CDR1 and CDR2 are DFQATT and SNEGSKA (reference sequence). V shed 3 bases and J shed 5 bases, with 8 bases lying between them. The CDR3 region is CSARFGDQPQHF. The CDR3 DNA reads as TGCAGTGCTAGGTTTGGGGATCAGCCCCAGCATTTT.

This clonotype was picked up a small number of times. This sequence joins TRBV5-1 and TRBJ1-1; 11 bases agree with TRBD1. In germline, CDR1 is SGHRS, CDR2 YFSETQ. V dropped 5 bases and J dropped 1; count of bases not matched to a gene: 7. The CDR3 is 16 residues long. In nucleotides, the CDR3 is TGCGCCAGCAGGGAAGGGACAGGGGGTACGAACACTGAAGCTTTCTTT. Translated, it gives CASREGTGGTNTEAFF.

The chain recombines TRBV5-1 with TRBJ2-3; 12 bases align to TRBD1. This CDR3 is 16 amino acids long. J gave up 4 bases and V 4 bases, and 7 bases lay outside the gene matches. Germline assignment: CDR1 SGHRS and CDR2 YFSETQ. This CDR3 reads CASSPTGQGAPDTQYF. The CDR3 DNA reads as TGCGCCAGCAGCCCGACGGGACAGGGGGCACCAGATACGCAGTATTTT.

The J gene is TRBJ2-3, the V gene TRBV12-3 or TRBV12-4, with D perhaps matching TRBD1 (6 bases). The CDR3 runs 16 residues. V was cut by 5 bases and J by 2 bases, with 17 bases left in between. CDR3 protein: CASSPARGLNTDTQYF. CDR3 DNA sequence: TGTGCCAGCAGTCCAGCCAGGGGCCTTAACACAGATACGCAGTATTTT.

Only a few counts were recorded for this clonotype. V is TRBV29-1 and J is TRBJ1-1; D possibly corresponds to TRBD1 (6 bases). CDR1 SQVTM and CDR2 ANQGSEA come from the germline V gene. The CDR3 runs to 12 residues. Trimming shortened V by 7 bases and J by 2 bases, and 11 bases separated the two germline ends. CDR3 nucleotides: TGCAGCGGGACAGACTATAACACTGAAGCTTTCTTT. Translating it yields CSGTDYNTEAFF. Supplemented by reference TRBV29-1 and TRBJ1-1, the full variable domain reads SAVISQKPSRDICQRGTSLTIQCQVDSQVTMMFWYRQQPGQSLTLIATANQGSEATYESGFVIDKFPISRPNLTFSTLTVSNMSPEDSSIYLCSGTDYNTEAFFGQGTRLTVV.

The CDR3 here is CASSLRAGQNIQYF. CDR3 coding DNA: TGTGCCAGCAGTTTAAGGGCGGGACAAAACATTCAGTACTTC. The V call is TRBV12-3 or TRBV12-4, the J call TRBJ2-4, with D maybe TRBD2 (6 bases). Trimming stripped 2 bases from V and 5 bases from J, with 10 bases between. The CDR3 runs 14 residues.

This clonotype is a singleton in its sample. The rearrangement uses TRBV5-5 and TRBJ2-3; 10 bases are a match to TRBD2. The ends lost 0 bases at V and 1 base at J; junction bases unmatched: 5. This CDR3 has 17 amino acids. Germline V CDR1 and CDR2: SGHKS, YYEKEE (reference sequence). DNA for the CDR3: TGTGCCAGCAGCTTGGTAGCGCTAGCGGGGGGCACAGATACGCAGTATTTT. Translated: CASSLVALAGGTDTQYF.

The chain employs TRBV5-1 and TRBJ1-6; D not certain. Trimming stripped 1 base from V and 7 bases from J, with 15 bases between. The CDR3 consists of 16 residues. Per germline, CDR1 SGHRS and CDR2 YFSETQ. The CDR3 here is CASSLSPNAGNSPLHF. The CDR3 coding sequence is TGCGCCAGCAGCTTGAGCCCAAATGCGGGGAATTCACCCCTCCACTTT.

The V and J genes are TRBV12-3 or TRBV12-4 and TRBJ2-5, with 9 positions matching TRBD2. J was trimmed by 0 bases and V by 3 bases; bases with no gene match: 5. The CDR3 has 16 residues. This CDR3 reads CASSFLRGGYQETQYF. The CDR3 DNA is TGTGCCAGCAGTTTCCTGCGGGGGGGGTACCAAGAGACCCAGTACTTC.

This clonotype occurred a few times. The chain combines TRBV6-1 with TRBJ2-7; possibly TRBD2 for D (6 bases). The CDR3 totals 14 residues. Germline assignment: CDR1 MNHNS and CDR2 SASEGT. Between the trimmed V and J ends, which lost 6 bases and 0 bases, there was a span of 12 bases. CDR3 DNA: TGTGCCAGCAGCCCTCCGGGGGACTCCTACGAGCAGTACTTC. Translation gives CASSPPGDSYEQYF.

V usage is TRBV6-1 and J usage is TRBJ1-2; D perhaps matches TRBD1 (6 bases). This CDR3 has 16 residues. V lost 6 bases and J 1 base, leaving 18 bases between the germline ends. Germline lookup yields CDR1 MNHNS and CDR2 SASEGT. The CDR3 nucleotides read TGTGCCAGCAGAAAAGCCAAGACAGGAGATAACTATGGCTACACCTTC. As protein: CASRKAKTGDNYGYTF.

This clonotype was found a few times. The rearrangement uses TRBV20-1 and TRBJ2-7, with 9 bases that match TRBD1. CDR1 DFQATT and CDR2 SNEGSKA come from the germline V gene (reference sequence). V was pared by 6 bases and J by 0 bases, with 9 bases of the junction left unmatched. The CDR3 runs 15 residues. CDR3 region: CSAPDRGVSSYEQYF. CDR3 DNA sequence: TGCAGTGCACCGGACAGGGGCGTTAGCTCCTACGAGCAGTACTTC.

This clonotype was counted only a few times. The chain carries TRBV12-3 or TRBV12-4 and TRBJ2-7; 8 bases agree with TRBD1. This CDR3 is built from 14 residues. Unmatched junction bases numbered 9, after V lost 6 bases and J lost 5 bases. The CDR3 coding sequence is TGTGCCAGCAGCAAACGACAGGGGATGGACGAGCAGTACTTC. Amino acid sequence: CASSKRQGMDEQYF.

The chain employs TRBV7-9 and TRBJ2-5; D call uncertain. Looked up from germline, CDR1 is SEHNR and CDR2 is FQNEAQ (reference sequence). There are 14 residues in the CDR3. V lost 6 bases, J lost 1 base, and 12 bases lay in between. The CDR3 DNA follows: TGTGCCAGCAGACATGCTACTATCCAAGAGACCCAGTACTTC. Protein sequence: CASRHATIQETQYF.

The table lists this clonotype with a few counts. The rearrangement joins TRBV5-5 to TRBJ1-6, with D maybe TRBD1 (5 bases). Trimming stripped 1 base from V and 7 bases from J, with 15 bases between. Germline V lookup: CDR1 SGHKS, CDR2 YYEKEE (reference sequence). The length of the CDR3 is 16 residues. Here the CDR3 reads CASSLIWGRGNSPLHF. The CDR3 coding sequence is TGTGCCAGCAGCTTGATCTGGGGCAGAGGAAATTCACCCCTCCACTTT.

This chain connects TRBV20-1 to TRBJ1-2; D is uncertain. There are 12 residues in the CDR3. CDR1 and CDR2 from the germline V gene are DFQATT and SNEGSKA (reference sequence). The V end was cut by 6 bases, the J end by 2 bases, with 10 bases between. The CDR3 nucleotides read TGCAGTGCCCGGGTGCGGAACTATGGCTACACCTTC. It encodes CSARVRNYGYTF.

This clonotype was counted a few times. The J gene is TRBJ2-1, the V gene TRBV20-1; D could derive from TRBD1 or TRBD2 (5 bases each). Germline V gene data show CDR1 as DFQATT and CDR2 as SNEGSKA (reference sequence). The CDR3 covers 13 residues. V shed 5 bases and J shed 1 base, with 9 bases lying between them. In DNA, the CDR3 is TGCAGTGCTTCCGGGGCGTCCTACAATGAGCAGTTCTTC. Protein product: CSASGASYNEQFF.